This T cell receptor (beta chain) was documented in a study of CD8 T cells in ankylosing spondylitis. V lost 8 bases, J lost 3 bases, and 11 bases lay in between. Germline-derived CDR1 and CDR2 are SGHRS and YFSETQ. The CDR3 consists of 13 residues. TCRdb reanalysed the 5' RACE reads using MiXCR and keeps one entry per CDR3 protein. The sample includes about 220,000 distinct CDR3 sequences, roughly 25% seen only once; the top ten take about 6.9%. A few counts support this clonotype. A much larger clone lies a single base off, so this may be a read error. V usage is TRBV5-1 and J usage is TRBJ1-4; TRBD1 might be the D (5 bases). The sequenced sample consisted of blood, either unsorted or a sorted T cell fraction (not recorded which). The clonotype originates from a male donor with ankylosing spondylitis or in good health (not recorded which). The DNA for the CDR3 is TGCGCCAGTCAGGGTGGGTCTAATGAAAAACTGTTTTTT. Amino acid sequence: CASQGGSNEKLFF.